This record looks at one T cell receptor (beta chain) sequence and its context. What it recognizes is unknown. Blood sampling took place at baseline, cycle 4 day 1, and cycle 7 day 1. The germline gives CDR1 SGHAT, CDR2 FQDESV (reference sequence). This CDR3 spans 14 amino acids. V gave up 4 bases and J gave up 2 bases, with 11 bases separating them. This specimen comes from a study of OX40 agonist ivuxolimab in advanced cancers. In the study overall: Averaging about 60 years in age, with a range of 23 to 79, the cohort was approximately 87% male.

TCRdb's table, derived via immunoSEQ multiplex PCR, lists solely in-frame clones and lacks some. This table has over 90,000 clones, about nine tenths appearing once. Study results and limitations: Relative to CD4+, CD8+ T cells held more expanded clones on average.

Sequences were derived from CD4+ or CD8+ T cells sorted from blood, sampled in a trial of the OX40 agonist ivuxolimab. V gene TRBV11-1 combines with J gene TRBJ1-1; tentative D call: TRBD1 (6 bases). The sequence was obtained from an adult with an advanced solid tumor such as melanoma, head and neck, liver or kidney cancer. The CDR3 sequence: CASSSNRVNTEAFF. DNA of the CDR3: TGTGCCAGCAGCTCAAACAGGGTTAACACTGAAGCTTTCTTT.